The 15 T cell receptor beta chains below come from one sample, sequenced in a study of cytomegalovirus exposure and HLA in healthy donors. Both 60 Vbeta primers and 13 Jbeta primers went into the PCR. TCRdb's table, derived via immunoSEQ multiplex PCR, lists solely in-frame clones and lacks some. The sample has about 110,000 clones, around 80% seen once; the top ten hold around 5%. Sequenced material: PBMCs. The receptor source for this set is a female donor in good health and CMV-seropositive.

The V and J genes are TRBV6-1 and TRBJ1-3; perhaps TRBD1 as D (5 bases). Trimming removed 5 bases from V and 4 bases from J, with 9 bases in between. The CDR3 is 13 residues long. The germline V gene encodes CDR1 MNHNS and CDR2 SASEGT. CDR3 sequence reads: CASSPRAGNTIYF. CDR3 sequence (DNA): TGTGCCAGCAGTCCCAGGGCCGGAAACACCATATATTTT.

The CDR3 DNA sequence: TGTGCCAGCAGTTTGTGGCAGGGGGCGAACGAGCAGTACTTC. Its protein product is CASSLWQGANEQYF. The genes are TRBV27 and TRBJ2-7; 8 bases fit TRBD1. J lost 5 bases, V lost 3 bases, and 6 bases had no gene match. CDR3 length equals 14 residues. The germline gives CDR1 MNHEY, CDR2 SMNVEV (reference sequence).

This chain links TRBV6-5 with TRBJ2-7, with TRBD1 matching over 7 bases. Germline-derived CDR1 and CDR2 are MNHEY and SVGAGI. Trimming took 2 bases from V and 3 from J; bases not matched to a gene: 4. The CDR3 contains 14 residues. The CDR3 region is CASSYRRDSYEQYF. DNA for the CDR3: TGTGCCAGCAGTTACAGACGGGACAGCTACGAGCAGTACTTC.

This rearrangement joins TRBV18 to TRBJ2-5; 7 bases align to TRBD2. CDR1 KGHSH and CDR2 LQKENI come from the germline V gene. The trim removed 2 bases at V and 6 bases at J, leaving 15 bases unmatched. This CDR3 contains 17 residues. CDR3 sequence: CASSPLEGSGGKKTQYF. CDR3 bases: TGTGCCAGCTCACCATTAGAAGGATCCGGGGGGAAGAAGACCCAGTACTTC.

This clone was recorded a few times. V usage is TRBV4-1 and J usage is TRBJ1-5; TRBD1 is a possible D gene (5 bases). This CDR3 contains 15 residues. CDR1 and CDR2 (germline): MGHRA, YSYEKL. Trimming removed 5 bases from V and 0 bases from J, with 11 bases in between. Here the CDR3 reads CASSYRQYSNQPQHF. DNA of the CDR3: TGCGCCAGCAGCTACAGACAGTATAGCAATCAGCCCCAGCATTTT.

The chain uses TRBV9 and TRBJ2-3; TRBD2 aligns across 15 bases. Trimming at V came to 4 bases and at J to 1 base, leaving 7 bases not matched to a gene. CDR1 SGDLS and CDR2 YYNGEE come from the germline V gene. The length of the CDR3 is 18 residues. The DNA of the CDR3 is TGTGCCAGCAGCAGAGGACTAGCGGGAGGGGGGGGCACAGATACGCAGTATTTT. It yields the protein CASSRGLAGGGGTDTQYF.

The rearrangement joins TRBV28 to TRBJ1-3; D is unresolved. This CDR3 is built from 14 residues. CDR1 and CDR2 (germline): MDHEN, SYDVKM. V lost 1 base to trimming and J lost 3 bases, with 7 bases between them. The CDR3 sequence: CASSLSGNGNTIYF. For the CDR3, the DNA is TGTGCCAGCAGTTTATCGGGAAATGGAAACACCATATATTTT.

The chain links TRBV7-9 to TRBJ2-6, with D tentatively TRBD2 (6 bases). Trimming left V 11 bases short and J 0 bases short, with 8 bases between. CDR1 is SEHNR and CDR2 is FQNEAQ in the germline V gene (reference sequence). The CDR3 extends over 13 amino acids. The CDR3 DNA follows: TGTGCCGGGAGGAGCTCTGGGGCCAACGTCCTGACTTTC. As protein: CAGRSSGANVLTF.

This chain uses TRBV27 with TRBJ2-3; 16 bases are shared with TRBD2. The germline gives CDR1 MNHEY, CDR2 SMNVEV (reference sequence). The CDR3 runs to 21 residues. V shed 4 bases and J 1 base; nucleotides not matched to a gene: 14. CDR3 sequence (DNA): TGTGCCAGCAGTTCCTACACGGGACTAGCGGGAGGGCCTATACGCACAGATACGCAGTATTTT. Translated: CASSSYTGLAGGPIRTDTQYF.

This clone was recorded a few times. The chain is built from TRBV28 and TRBJ2-3, with TRBD2 identical over 12 bases. The CDR3 spans 15 residues. The ends lost 7 bases at V and 5 bases at J; junction bases unmatched: 7. The germline V gene has CDR1 MDHEN and CDR2 SYDVKM. Here the CDR3 reads CASTSGGAGKDTQYF. The CDR3 coding sequence is TGTGCCAGCACTAGCGGGGGGGCGGGGAAAGATACGCAGTATTTT. The variable domain in full, with the rest retrieved from reference TRBV28 and TRBJ2-3, is DVKVTQSSRYLVKRTGEKVFLECVQDMDHENMFWYRQDPGLGLRLIYFSYDVKMKEKGDIPEGYSVSREKKERFSLILESASTNQTSMYLCASTSGGAGKDTQYFGPGTRLTVL.

The chain carries TRBV4-1 and TRBJ2-1, with D tentatively TRBD2 (5 bases). The ends were cut back, 0 bases at V and 10 bases at J, with 16 bases in the middle. The CDR3 is made up of 15 amino acids. CDR1 is MGHRA and CDR2 is YSYEKL in the germline V gene. In DNA, the CDR3 is TGCGCCAGCAGCCAAGATGTAGCGCCCTTTGGCGAGCAGTTCTTC. As protein: CASSQDVAPFGEQFF.

As concerns this clone: At one boundary the junction diverges from the germline segment, which might be a read error. This sequence joins TRBV4-2 and TRBJ1-3; a possible D gene is TRBD1 (5 bases). The germline V gene has CDR1 LGHNA and CDR2 YNFKEQ. This CDR3 is built from 17 residues. The chain's CDR3 is CASSEDFVGPTANTIYF. CDR3 DNA sequence: TGTGCCAGCAGCGAAGATTTCGTGGGGCCCACAGCAAACACCATATATTTT.

This chain connects TRBV6-1 to TRBJ2-7, with D perhaps TRBD1 (6 bases). This CDR3 has 17 amino acids. V gave up 0 bases and J gave up 5 bases, with 20 bases separating them. Germline V gives CDR1 MNHNS, CDR2 SASEGT. The CDR3: CASSEALQGRGIHEQYF. DNA for the CDR3: TGTGCCAGCAGTGAAGCACTACAGGGTCGAGGAATCCACGAGCAGTACTTC.

V and J are TRBV7-2 and TRBJ1-5; TRBD1 matches at 8 bases. J was trimmed by 7 bases and V by 6 bases; bases with no gene match: 5. Germline-derived CDR1 and CDR2 are SGHTA and FQGNSA. The CDR3 is 13 residues long. The CDR3 is CASRDRVEQPQHF. The CDR3 DNA reads TGTGCCAGCAGGGACAGGGTGGAACAGCCCCAGCATTTT. The full variable domain, in which reference TRBV7-2 and TRBJ1-5 provide the parts outside the CDR3, is GAGVSQSPSNKVTEKGKDVELRCDPISGHTALYWYRQSLGQGLEFLIYFQGNSAPDKSGLPSDRFSAERTGGSVSTLTIQRTQQEDSAVYLCASRDRVEQPQHFGDGTRLSIL.

The chain links TRBV18 to TRBJ2-3; a possible D gene is TRBD2 (5 bases). The CDR3 totals 12 residues. CDR1 is KGHSH and CDR2 is LQKENI in the germline V gene. V lost 4 bases and J lost 6, with 8 bases in between. The CDR3 bases are TGTGCCAGCTCACTGGACTTGGATACGCAGTATTTT. Protein product: CASSLDLDTQYF.